Listed below are T cell receptor beta chains from one sample, sequenced in a study of blood T cell repertoires in COVID-19. TCRdb's copy holds only in-frame clones and misses some; the assay was immunoSEQ multiplex PCR. The table shows 150,000 to 180,000 clones, with over 60% occurring only once. Sequencing used peripheral blood. The origin of the receptors is a man older than 75 with acute or convalescent COVID-19. The conserved cysteine and the conserved F or W are not part of the CDR3 here. The D gene is left open where the match is weak. Part of the rows lack a size; the others show once, few, many or a class for expanded clones.

j_call clone_size v_call d_call cdr3_aa
TRBJ1-2 few TRBV6-2/TRBV6-3 TRBD1 ASSWGQQADYGYT
TRBJ2-1 . TRBV5-4 TRBD2 ASSYGTSRYNEQF
TRBJ2-1 . TRBV29-1 . SSRVHSAYNEQF
TRBJ1-2 few TRBV10-1 . ASSGTDYGYT
TRBJ2-5 . TRBV5-4 . ASSLGQGRETQY
TRBJ1-2 . TRBV7-2 TRBD1 ASSRRDRAYGYT
TRBJ2-1 . TRBV3-1/TRBV3-2 . ASSQDRGSEQF
TRBJ2-7 . TRBV30 . AWTGGLGSLYEQY
TRBJ1-1 . TRBV30 TRBD1 AWGGQGGTEAF
TRBJ2-5 . TRBV12-3/TRBV12-4 . ASSFDGETQY
TRBJ2-5 . TRBV25-1 TRBD1 ASSQLGQGAGETQY
TRBJ1-5 . TRBV10-3 . AISVQASNQPQH
TRBJ1-3 . TRBV6-6 TRBD1 ASSGPRQGAGNTIY
TRBJ1-1 . TRBV19 TRBD1 ASSRPYRGGLSEAF
TRBJ1-1 . TRBV30 . AWSAREGGYEHTEAF
TRBJ2-1 . TRBV7-2 . ASRTGAGRAYNEQF
TRBJ2-3 . TRBV5-1 TRBD2 ASSPESLAGPQY
TRBJ1-1 few TRBV12-5 . ASGLESAEAF
TRBJ1-1 few TRBV19 . ASSIWGAEAF
TRBJ1-1 . TRBV5-1 . ASSSLPTTEAF
TRBJ2-3 . TRBV6-5 . ASSYGGASSTDTQY
TRBJ1-2 . TRBV28 . ASRLTEIYGYT
TRBJ1-5 . TRBV28 . ASSYPSSNQPQH
TRBJ2-5 . TRBV7-6 . ASSLSVSRSQETQY
TRBJ2-3 once TRBV3-1/TRBV3-2 . ATQISSGGTDTQY
TRBJ2-2 . TRBV11-3 . ASSFSGQAVRELF
TRBJ1-6 . TRBV5-1 . ASSLSRTANSPLH
TRBJ1-6 . TRBV7-8 TRBD1 ASSSGQGVASPLH
TRBJ2-2 . TRBV9 . ASSLTGNTGELF
TRBJ2-1 . TRBV28 TRBD2 ASSTFRLAGPGEQF
TRBJ2-7 . TRBV6-5 . ASRVDSGYEQY
TRBJ2-5 . TRBV5-1 TRBD2 ASSLTTSGGGTQY
TRBJ2-7 . TRBV18 . ASSPPAQGPTYEQY
TRBJ1-6 . TRBV19 TRBD1 ASSMSPPGQGSNSPLH
TRBJ2-1 . TRBV7-9 . ASSYPQVYEQF
TRBJ2-2 . TRBV5-1 . ASSMQGTGELF
TRBJ1-6 once TRBV3-1/TRBV3-2 . ASSQAGLGPLH
TRBJ2-6 once TRBV5-1 TRBD1 ASSSSGTVPIEANVLT
TRBJ2-3 . TRBV27 TRBD1 ASSLVQGAFSTDTQY
TRBJ1-3 once TRBV6-5 TRBD1 ASSLTGAGNTIY
TRBJ1-1 once TRBV12-3/TRBV12-4 . ASSRTGVEAF
TRBJ1-6 . TRBV6-5 . ASSLQPSGSPLH
TRBJ1-4 . TRBV5-6 TRBD1 ASSLIGTGGQEKLF
TRBJ1-5 few TRBV18 . ASSQKDGEGQPQH
TRBJ1-2 once TRBV2 . ASLKTVNYGYT
TRBJ1-2 . TRBV28 . ASSPPDSSNYGYT
TRBJ1-5 . TRBV3-1/TRBV3-2 . ASSQGAGTNSNQPQH
TRBJ1-5 . TRBV15 . ATSREGGGNQPQH
TRBJ1-1 . TRBV4-2 . ASSQGQMNTEAF
TRBJ2-1 . TRBV30 TRBD2 AWSRLAGLNEQF
TRBJ1-5 . TRBV15 . ATSRDPRGWVSNQPQH